These 21 T cell receptor beta chains originate from one sample sequenced in a study of cytomegalovirus exposure and HLA in healthy donors. PCR used 60 Vbeta primers and 13 Jbeta primers. Profiling relied on immunoSEQ multiplex PCR, and the TCRdb table lists in-frame clones only, not all of them. Seen here are about 200,000 clones, roughly 90% observed once, and the top ten hold approximately 0.31%. Sequenced sample: PBMCs. These receptors came from a woman between 25 and 40 years old in good health and CMV-seronegative.

The rearrangement uses TRBV2 and TRBJ2-2; possibly TRBD2 for D (5 bases). The V and J ends lost 7 bases and 5 bases respectively, with 17 bases between them. CDR1 is SNHLY and CDR2 is FYNNEI in the germline V gene. This CDR3 spans 15 amino acids. CDR3 nucleotides: TGTGCCAGCATCTCGGGTGAGGGCGGGACCGGGGAGCTGTTTTTT. Translation gives CASISGEGGTGELFF.

The CDR3 region is CASRQEETQYF. The CDR3 coding sequence is TGTGCCAGCAGGCAGGAAGAGACCCAGTACTTC. This chain uses TRBV2 with TRBJ2-5; D call uncertain. The CDR3 is made up of 11 amino acids. V gave up 6 bases and J gave up 3 bases, with 5 bases separating them. CDR1 is SNHLY and CDR2 is FYNNEI in the germline V gene.

The chain employs TRBV19 and TRBJ2-1, with 11 bases identical to TRBD2. The CDR3 has 15 amino acids. The germline V gene has CDR1 LNHDA and CDR2 SQIVND (reference sequence). Losses at the gene ends were 5 bases for V and 6 bases for J; bases not matched to a gene: 6. CDR3 DNA: TGTGCCAGTAGTCCGGGACTAGCGGTCCCCAATGAGCAGTTCTTC. It specifies CASSPGLAVPNEQFF.

This clone was counted a single time. The chain links TRBV29-1 to TRBJ2-7, with D hard to call. This CDR3 contains 12 residues. Germline values: CDR1 SQVTM, CDR2 ANQGSEA. V lost 5 bases and J 3 bases, leaving 11 bases between the germline ends. The CDR3 coding sequence is TGCAGCGTTCGAACAGCAGACTACGAGCAGTACTTC. This encodes CSVRTADYEQYF.

The chain carries TRBV5-4 and TRBJ2-5, with 11 positions matching TRBD2. The CDR3 has 16 amino acids. The germline gives CDR1 SGHNT, CDR2 YYREEE (reference sequence). J lost 0 bases, V lost 4 bases, and 5 bases had no gene match. The CDR3, as DNA: TGTGCCAGCAGCACTCGACTAGCGGGGAACCAAGAGACCCAGTACTTC. As protein: CASSTRLAGNQETQYF.

The genes are TRBV4-1 and TRBJ2-3; no firm D call. This CDR3 has 17 residues. Germline CDR1 reads MGHRA; CDR2 reads YSYEKL. Trimming left V 1 base short and J 2 bases short, with 16 bases between. The CDR3 here is CASSQGLPLLSTDTQYF. The CDR3 region has the DNA TGCGCCAGCAGCCAAGGTCTCCCACTCCTCTCCACAGATACGCAGTATTTT.

V is TRBV28 and J is TRBJ2-7; perhaps TRBD2 as D (6 bases). The germline gives CDR1 MDHEN, CDR2 SYDVKM. There are 13 residues in the CDR3. Trimming took off 4 bases at V and 2 bases at J, with 9 bases between the two ends. As DNA, the CDR3 is TGTGCCAGCAGTTCGGGACTTCCCTACGAGCAGTACTTC. As protein: CASSSGLPYEQYF.

The chain couples TRBV5-1 to TRBJ2-1, with 12 bases matching TRBD2. Germline CDR1 and CDR2: SGHRS and YFSETQ. V trimming: 0 bases; J trimming: 8 bases; junction bases outside the gene matches: 9. This CDR3 spans 17 amino acids. In nucleotides, the CDR3 is TGCGCCAGCAGCTTGGGTCTAGCGGGGGGGACCCGGGATGAGCAGTTCTTC. Translated: CASSLGLAGGTRDEQFF. The entire variable domain, with the rest obtained from reference TRBV5-1 and TRBJ2-1, is as follows: KAGVTQTPRYLIKTRGQQVTLSCSPISGHRSVSWYQQTPGQGLQFLFEYFSETQRNKGNFPGRFSGRQFSNSRSEMNVSTLELGDSALYLCASSLGLAGGTRDEQFFGPGTRLTVL.

The V and J genes are TRBV28 and TRBJ1-2; D unresolved. Germline assignment: CDR1 MDHEN and CDR2 SYDVKM. The V and J ends lost 3 bases and 2 bases respectively, with 7 bases between them. The CDR3 spans 13 residues. Written as DNA, the CDR3 is TGTGCCAGCAGTTTGGGCCAGAACTATGGCTACACCTTC. This gives the protein CASSLGQNYGYTF.

The rearrangement joins TRBV4-1 to TRBJ1-1; TRBD1 aligns across 8 bases. There are 15 residues in the CDR3. V gave up 5 bases and J gave up 4 bases; unmatched junction bases: 9. CDR1 and CDR2 (germline): MGHRA, YSYEKL. This chain's CDR3 is CASSADREGSTEAFF. DNA of the CDR3: TGCGCCAGCAGCGCGGACAGGGAAGGGAGCACTGAAGCTTTCTTT.

This clone has only a few counts. J is TRBJ2-1 and V is TRBV19, with 9 bases that match TRBD2. Losses at the gene ends were 9 bases for V and 4 bases for J; bases not matched to a gene: 4. CDR1 is LNHDA, CDR2 SQIVND, per germline (reference sequence). This CDR3 spans 13 amino acids. Written as DNA, the CDR3 is TGTGCCAGCGCCACTAGCGGGTACAATGAGCAGTTCTTC. This translates into CASATSGYNEQFF.

The CDR3 DNA sequence: TGCGCCAGCAGCACGCCTCAGGAAAATACGCAGTATTTT. This encodes CASSTPQENTQYF. The V gene is TRBV5-1, the J gene TRBJ2-3; D unresolved. Germline CDR1 and CDR2: SGHRS and YFSETQ. Trimming pared 4 bases from V and 7 bases from J, leaving 13 bases between. The CDR3 loop spans 13 amino acids.

V gene TRBV6-5 combines with J gene TRBJ1-5; no firm D call. This CDR3 is built from 13 residues. Per the germline V gene, CDR1 is MNHEY and CDR2 is SVGAGI. V was pared by 2 bases and J by 4 bases, with 6 bases between. CDR3 amino acids: CASSYGGNQPQHF. DNA for the CDR3: TGTGCCAGCAGTTACGGCGGGAATCAGCCCCAGCATTTT.

The chain is built from TRBV27 and TRBJ2-7; D may be TRBD1 (6 bases). The V end lost 6 bases, the J end lost 2 bases, and 17 bases lay between the germline ends. This CDR3 spans 15 amino acids. Germline values: CDR1 MNHEY, CDR2 SMNVEV (reference sequence). The CDR3 loop reads CASRPGQFIPYEQYF. CDR3 bases: TGTGCCAGCAGACCCGGACAGTTTATTCCCTACGAGCAGTACTTC.

V usage is TRBV5-4 and J usage is TRBJ1-1; weak D call: TRBD1 (5 bases). Trimming removed 3 bases at V and 11 bases at J, with 14 bases between. The germline V gene encodes CDR1 SGHNT and CDR2 YYREEE (reference sequence). This CDR3 spans 12 amino acids. The CDR3 here is CASSSRDSEAFF. The CDR3 DNA is TGTGCCAGCAGCTCTCGGGACTCCGAGGCTTTCTTT.

This clone was detected only once. The chain employs TRBV5-1 and TRBJ2-5; tentatively, D is TRBD1 (5 bases). This CDR3 is built from 14 residues. V lost 0 bases and J 1 base, leaving 7 bases between the germline ends. Germline lookup yields CDR1 SGHRS and CDR2 YFSETQ. The CDR3 sequence: CASSLGGSQETQYF. In nucleotides, the CDR3 is TGCGCCAGCAGCTTGGGGGGCAGCCAAGAGACCCAGTACTTC. Variable domain in full (rest from reference TRBV5-1 and TRBJ2-5): KAGVTQTPRYLIKTRGQQVTLSCSPISGHRSVSWYQQTPGQGLQFLFEYFSETQRNKGNFPGRFSGRQFSNSRSEMNVSTLELGDSALYLCASSLGGSQETQYFGPGTRLLVL.

V and J are TRBV15 and TRBJ2-7, with 8 bases matching TRBD2. Germline V lookup: CDR1 LNHNV, CDR2 YYDKDF (reference sequence). Trimming at V came to 5 bases and at J to 4 bases, leaving 10 bases not matched to a gene. There are 15 residues in the CDR3. CDR3 loop: CATSEPGRGRYEQYF. The CDR3 DNA reads TGTGCCACCAGCGAACCCGGGAGGGGGAGGTACGAGCAGTACTTC.

The chain links TRBV5-1 to TRBJ1-3; D unclear. Germline-derived CDR1 and CDR2 are SGHRS and YFSETQ. This CDR3 is 14 amino acids long. Between the trimmed V and J ends, which lost 4 bases and 1 base, there was a span of 9 bases. CDR3 sequence reads: CASSPFLSGNTIYF. The CDR3 DNA reads TGCGCCAGCAGCCCCTTCCTTTCTGGAAACACCATATATTTT.

The chain uses TRBV5-1 and TRBJ2-2, with TRBD1 identical over 9 bases. Germline lookup yields CDR1 SGHRS and CDR2 YFSETQ. The CDR3 sequence is 15 residues long. The J segment lost 5 bases and the V segment lost 5 bases, leaving 7 bases of the junction unmatched. The CDR3 region has the DNA TGCGCCAGCAGTGCCGCCGGGACAGGGACCGGGGAGCTGTTTTTT. It encodes CASSAAGTGTGELFF.

The chain recombines TRBV11-3 with TRBJ2-2; 8 bases align to TRBD1. Looked up from germline, CDR1 is SGHNT and CDR2 is YENEEA. The CDR3 extends over 13 amino acids. V lost 5 bases, J lost 6 bases, and 2 bases stayed unmatched. CDR3 DNA: TGTGCCAGCAGCCTACAGGGGGCCGGGGAGCTGTTTTTT. The encoded protein is CASSLQGAGELFF.

The V call is TRBV28, the J call TRBJ2-7; 7 nucleotides align to TRBD1. The CDR3 has 15 residues. Germline loops: CDR1 MDHEN, CDR2 SYDVKM. Trimming removed 6 bases from V and 4 bases from J; junction bases left unmatched: 12. Written as DNA, the CDR3 is TGTGCCAGCAGCCATTGGGGACAGCCGCCTTACGAGCAGTACTTC. Amino acid sequence: CASSHWGQPPYEQYF. Filled out from reference TRBV28 and TRBJ2-7, the complete variable domain reads DVKVTQSSRYLVKRTGEKVFLECVQDMDHENMFWYRQDPGLGLRLIYFSYDVKMKEKGDIPEGYSVSREKKERFSLILESASTNQTSMYLCASSHWGQPPYEQYFGPGTRLTVT.